This TCR beta chain was obtained from a study of T cell responses to AZD1222 COVID-19 vaccine. Findings and caveats of the study: Clonal diversity may have been underestimated, and the donors were mostly white British, with more females than males.

With respect to this clone: Its specificity is not known.

The table came from immunoSEQ multiplex PCR; TCRdb's copy has only in-frame clones and leaves some out. The table lists over 100,000 clones, 75% to 90% of them singletons. Germline-derived CDR1 and CDR2 are LNHDA and SQIVND (reference sequence). The CDR3 is 14 amino acids. The V and J ends lost 1 base and 4 bases respectively, with 9 bases between them. The sequencing here drew on peripheral blood, taken on day 0 of AZD1222 vaccination. This receptor was taken from an adult in good health. The chain joins TRBV19 to TRBJ2-3; D remains unclear. The CDR3 coding sequence is TGTGCCAGTAGTATAGGCCTCTCCGCAGATACGCAGTATTTT. Its protein product is CASSIGLSADTQYF.